The 30 T cell receptor beta chains in this list originate from one sample, sequenced in a study of TIL therapy for anti-PD-1-resistant metastatic lung cancer. This was the immunoSEQ v3 assay. Data came from immunoSEQ multiplex PCR; TCRdb stores just in-frame clones and leaves some out. In the table there are 5,000 to 6,500 clones, less than 70% of which are singletons. The time point was: pre-treatment sample, taken before nivolumab and TIL therapy. Tumor tissue came from excised metastases, mostly pleural nodules or supraclavicular lymph nodes. The sequenced sample was tumor tissue, obtained at baseline. The receptors stem from a person between 30 and 80 years old with non-small cell lung cancer.

This clone was observed a single time. The CDR3 region is CASSPRMSDGYTF. The CDR3 DNA sequence: TGCGCCAGCAGCCCTCGGATGTCGGATGGCTACACCTTC. The V gene is TRBV5-1, the J gene TRBJ1-2; no firm D call. The CDR3 is 13 residues long. The germline V gene encodes CDR1 SGHRS and CDR2 YFSETQ. Trimming pared 4 bases from V and 6 bases from J, leaving 13 bases between.

V gene TRBV5-4 combines with J gene TRBJ2-5, with 10 bases fitting TRBD2. This CDR3 comprises 19 residues. Losses at the gene ends were 2 bases for V and 0 bases for J; bases not matched to a gene: 13. CDR1 is SGHNT, CDR2 YYREEE, per germline (reference sequence). CDR3 in amino acids: CASSFGLRAGGLYQETQYF. In nucleotides, the CDR3 is TGTGCCAGCAGCTTCGGACTACGAGCGGGGGGGCTGTACCAAGAGACCCAGTACTTC.

The CDR3 nucleotides read TGTGCCATCAGTGAAAATTTGGAAGGATCGTTTATTAAGTCACTCTACGAGCAGTACTTC. As protein: CAISENLEGSFIKSLYEQYF. This chain uses TRBV10-3 with TRBJ2-7; D ambiguous. CDR3 size: 20 residues. Germline CDR1 reads ENHRY; CDR2 reads SYGVKD. The V end was cut by 3 bases, the J end by 3 bases, with 30 bases between.

The chain employs TRBV7-9 and TRBJ2-3; D is tentatively TRBD1 or TRBD2 (5 bases each). The CDR3 has 16 residues. Germline V gene lookup returns CDR1 SEHNR and CDR2 FQNEAQ (reference sequence). V lost 7 bases and J lost 1, with 18 bases in between. The DNA of the CDR3 is TGTGCCAGCAACAGTGGGACGGACCGACGCACAGATACGCAGTATTTT. Protein sequence: CASNSGTDRRTDTQYF.

The chain links TRBV30 to TRBJ2-6; no clear D gene. The CDR3 contains 14 residues. V lost 2 bases and J lost 0, with 5 bases in between. Germline lookup yields CDR1 GTSNPN and CDR2 SVGIG (reference sequence). In DNA form, the CDR3 reads TGTGCCTGGAGTACGTACTCTGGGGCCAACGTCCTGACTTTC. Amino acid sequence: CAWSTYSGANVLTF.

This clone was detected only a few times. V is TRBV9 and J is TRBJ1-5; D uncertain. The CDR3 has 13 amino acids. Trimming stripped 3 bases from V and 4 bases from J, with 8 bases between. CDR1 and CDR2 (germline): SGDLS, YYNGEE. CDR3: CASSATENQPQHF. The CDR3, as DNA: TGTGCCAGCAGCGCAACAGAGAATCAGCCCCAGCATTTT.

V gene TRBV20-1 combines with J gene TRBJ2-1, with 7 bases aligning to TRBD1. The CDR3 totals 10 residues. The germline CDR1 and CDR2 sequences are DFQATT and SNEGSKA (reference sequence). Trimming removed 5 bases from V and 8 bases from J; junction bases left unmatched: 0. The CDR3 reads CSAQGDEQFF. The CDR3 nucleotides read TGCAGTGCTCAGGGGGATGAGCAGTTCTTC.

This clone was counted only a few times. At one end the junction does not follow the germline gene, possibly because of a read error. The rearrangement links TRBV4-3 to TRBJ2-3; D is perhaps TRBD2 (5 bases). The CDR3 contains 16 residues. Germline assignment: CDR1 LGHNA and CDR2 YSLEER. The CDR3 sequence: CASSPRWRVSIDTQYF. The DNA of the CDR3 is TGCGCCAGCAGCCCGCGCTGGCGGGTGAGCATAGATACGCAGTATTTT.

The chain carries TRBV6-5 and TRBJ1-5, with D possibly TRBD1 on 5 matching bases. The CDR3 runs 15 residues. Per germline, CDR1 MNHEY and CDR2 SVGAGI. Trimming took 6 bases from V and 5 from J, leaving 17 bases between them. The CDR3 DNA is TGTGCCAGCAGCCCGGGGAGGGCGGGGGATCAGCCCCAGCATTTT. The encoded protein is CASSPGRAGDQPQHF.

The chain combines TRBV7-9 with TRBJ2-6, with 8 positions matching TRBD1. The CDR3 is 19 residues long. V shed 4 bases, J shed 0 bases, and the junction held 11 bases outside the gene matches. Per the germline V gene, CDR1 is SEHNR and CDR2 is FQNEAQ (reference sequence). The DNA for the CDR3 is TGTGCCAGCAGCTCATCAACCGGACAGGGACTCTCTGGGGCCAACGTCCTGACTTTC. The encoded protein is CASSSSTGQGLSGANVLTF.

By sample share, this clone is medium-sized. J is TRBJ1-6 and V is TRBV7-8; 7 nucleotides agree with TRBD1. CDR1 SGHVS and CDR2 FQNEAQ come from the germline V gene. The junction had 3 bases not matched to a gene; V was cut back by 2 bases and J by 8 bases. The CDR3 sequence is 14 residues long. CDR3 sequence reads: CASSLPGGDSPLHF. The CDR3 DNA follows: TGTGCCAGCAGCTTACCAGGGGGGGATTCACCCCTCCACTTT.

This chain uses TRBV24-1 with TRBJ2-1; the match to TRBD2 covers 11 bases. J lost 5 bases, V lost 1 base, and 3 bases had no gene match. The CDR3 sequence is 16 residues long. The germline gives CDR1 KGHDR, CDR2 SFDVKD. The CDR3 nucleotides are TGTGCCACCAGTGATTTTACGACTAGCGGGGACAATGAGCAGTTCTTC. Its translation is CATSDFTTSGDNEQFF.

This clone appeared a few times. The chain uses TRBV4-3 and TRBJ1-1; no firm D call. V was shortened by 1 base and J by 2 bases, with 8 bases between the two germline ends. From germline, CDR1 is LGHNA and CDR2 YSLEER. The CDR3 totals 14 residues. The CDR3 loop reads CASSQGRENTEAFF. The CDR3 coding sequence is TGCGCCAGCAGCCAAGGTCGGGAAAACACTGAAGCTTTCTTT.

Comment on this clone: A read error may account for a junction end that differs from germline. The genes are TRBV10-3 and TRBJ2-7, with 16 bases fitting TRBD2. The CDR3 extends over 14 amino acids. Germline CDR1 reads ENHRY; CDR2 reads SYGVKD. CDR3 nucleotides: TGTGCCAGCGGGACTAGCGGGGGGGCCTATGAGCAGTACTTC. Encoded protein: CASGTSGGAYEQYF.

This clone has only one observation. J is TRBJ2-7 and V is TRBV6-5; 9 bases are shared with TRBD2. Germline CDR1 MNHEY, CDR2 SVGAGI. The ends lost 8 bases at V and 6 bases at J; junction bases unmatched: 8. The CDR3 runs 13 residues. The CDR3 protein is CASSRGREVEQYF. CDR3 sequence (DNA): TGTGCCAGCTCGCGCGGGAGGGAGGTCGAGCAGTACTTC.

The chain couples TRBV10-2 to TRBJ2-1; D unclear. This CDR3 spans 13 amino acids. V lost 0 bases and J lost 6, with 6 bases in between. The germline V gene has CDR1 WSHSY and CDR2 SAAADI. The CDR3 region is CASSESEVNEQFF. Here the CDR3 DNA reads TGCGCCAGCAGTGAGTCAGAGGTCAATGAGCAGTTCTTC.

CDR3 nucleotide sequence: TGTGCCGCCCGGGACAGGGCCTACGAGCAGTACTTC. Encoded protein: CAARDRAYEQYF. The rearrangement uses TRBV6-6 and TRBJ2-7, with 9 nucleotides matching TRBD1. This CDR3 is 12 amino acids long. V gave up 11 bases and J gave up 2 bases; unmatched junction bases: 4. Looked up from germline, CDR1 is MNHNY and CDR2 is SVGAGI (reference sequence).

The V and J genes are TRBV12-3 or TRBV12-4 and TRBJ2-4, with D uncertain. The CDR3 contains 13 residues. The V gene lost 6 bases and the J gene lost 5 bases, with 11 bases spanning the gap. The CDR3 bases are TGTGCCAGCAGCCCCTCCCCCCAAAACATTCAGTACTTC. Translated: CASSPSPQNIQYF.

J is TRBJ2-1 and V is TRBV18; 9 bases align to TRBD1. After removal of 6 bases from V and 0 bases from J, the junction contained 15 bases not matched to a gene. Germline V gene sequence: CDR1 KGHSH, CDR2 LQKENI. The CDR3 covers 19 residues. CDR3 coding DNA: TGTGCCAGCTCTCGGACAGGGGTTGGTATAGGGGTCTCCTACAATGAGCAGTTCTTC. This codes for CASSRTGVGIGVSYNEQFF.

This clone was observed a few times. The chain has TRBV11-1 and TRBJ2-3; 8 bases are shared with TRBD2. Per germline, CDR1 SGHAT and CDR2 FQDESV (reference sequence). The CDR3 contains 12 residues. V was clipped by 5 bases and J by 8 bases; unmatched bases: 3. CDR3 coding DNA: TGTGCCAGCAGCACGGGAGGGGTTACGCAGTATTTT. Its translation: CASSTGGVTQYF. Together with reference TRBV11-1 and TRBJ2-3, the CDR3 gives the full variable domain: EAEVAQSPRYKITEKSQAVAFWCDPISGHATLYWYRQILGQGPELLVQFQDESVVDDSQLPKDRFSAERLKGVDSTLKIQPAELGDSAMYLCASSTGGVTQYFGPGTRLTVL.

This clone is classed as large. The genes are TRBV11-1 and TRBJ2-3; tentative D call: TRBD2 (6 bases). Between the trimmed V and J ends, which lost 2 bases and 2 bases, there was a span of 8 bases. This CDR3 is 14 amino acids long. Germline V lookup: CDR1 SGHAT, CDR2 FQDESV (reference sequence). CDR3 sequence: CASSLLADTDTQYF. The CDR3 DNA follows: TGTGCCAGCAGCTTATTAGCGGACACAGATACGCAGTATTTT.

The chain couples TRBV7-2 to TRBJ2-5, with TRBD2 matching 12 bases. V shed 5 bases, J shed 4 bases, and the junction held 11 bases outside the gene matches. CDR3 length: 17 residues. Germline lookup yields CDR1 SGHTA and CDR2 FQGNSA. This CDR3 reads CASSRSASGGAVETQYF. The CDR3 bases are TGTGCCAGCAGCCGCTCGGCTAGCGGGGGGGCCGTAGAGACCCAGTACTTC.

The chain has TRBV6-6 and TRBJ2-5; D remains unclear. The V end lost 5 bases, the J end lost 5 bases, and 9 bases lay between the germline ends. The CDR3 length is 12 residues. Germline CDR1 and CDR2: MNHNY and SVGAGI (reference sequence). The CDR3 DNA follows: TGTGCCAGCAGTGCTATCGATGAGACCCAGTACTTC. As protein: CASSAIDETQYF.

The chain links TRBV6-6 to TRBJ2-7; D is unresolved. V was clipped by 6 bases and J by 4 bases, with 7 bases between them. Germline loops: CDR1 MNHNY, CDR2 SVGAGI (reference sequence). This CDR3 spans 11 amino acids. This CDR3 is CASSLKYEQYF. The CDR3 DNA follows: TGTGCCAGCAGCCTCAAATACGAGCAGTACTTC.

The rearrangement joins TRBV4-1 to TRBJ2-5, with TRBD2 matching over 11 bases. The CDR3 is made up of 18 amino acids. The V and J ends lost 0 bases and 1 base, in that order; junction bases with no gene match: 7. Germline assignment: CDR1 MGHRA and CDR2 YSYEKL. CDR3 residues: CASSQDVGLAGGQETQYF. DNA of the CDR3: TGCGCCAGCAGCCAAGATGTTGGCCTAGCGGGGGGCCAAGAGACCCAGTACTTC.

The chain joins TRBV11-2 to TRBJ1-4; TRBD1 might be the D (5 bases). CDR1 and CDR2 (germline): SGHAT, FQNNGV. This CDR3 has 16 amino acids. Trimming left V 5 bases short and J 0 bases short, with 13 bases between. CDR3 sequence reads: CASSRGTSSTNEKLFF. DNA for the CDR3: TGTGCCAGCAGCCGAGGGACGTCCTCAACTAATGAAAAACTGTTTTTT.

The V call is TRBV10-1, the J call TRBJ2-3; 7 positions agree with TRBD1. V was pared by 7 bases and J by 5 bases, with 9 bases of the junction left unmatched. There are 14 residues in the CDR3. Germline CDR1 is WNHNN and CDR2 is SYGVQD (reference sequence). The CDR3 loop is CASKGDSLGDTQYF. The CDR3 DNA reads TGCGCCAGCAAGGGGGACAGCCTAGGAGATACGCAGTATTTT.

CDR3 sequence: CASSLEVRETQYF. The CDR3 coding sequence is TGTGCCAGCAGCTTAGAGGTCCGAGAGACCCAGTACTTC. The chain has TRBV11-2 and TRBJ2-5; D not resolved. Germline V gene sequence: CDR1 SGHAT, CDR2 FQNNGV. This CDR3 contains 13 residues. V shed 0 bases and J shed 4 bases, with 6 bases lying between them.

The V gene is TRBV7-3, the J gene TRBJ2-5; no reliable D call. The CDR3 sequence is 14 residues long. The V end was cut by 0 bases, the J end by 4 bases, with 9 bases between. Germline CDR1 SGHTA, CDR2 FQGTGA. The CDR3 loop reads CASSLTVAGETQYF. CDR3 nucleotide sequence: TGTGCCAGCAGCTTAACGGTGGCTGGAGAGACCCAGTACTTC.

This clone showed up just a few times. This rearrangement joins TRBV5-3 to TRBJ2-7, with D possibly matching TRBD1 (6 bases). TRBV5-3 is reported as an ORF; its role is uncertain. V was trimmed by 2 bases and J by 6 bases, leaving 12 bases between them. The CDR3 loop spans 13 amino acids. CDR3 in DNA: TGTGCCAGAAGCTTTAAGGTGGGGGCCGAGCAGTACTTC. Translating it yields CARSFKVGAEQYF.